What follows are 2 T cell receptor beta chains derived from one specimen sequenced in a study of shared T cell receptors in the human thymus. Clones were read by immunoSEQ multiplex PCR, and TCRdb kept only the in-frame ones, dropping some. The sample records almost 550,000 clones, about four fifths being singletons. The same specimen was also included in a second study, on human thymus T cells.

Sequencing was performed on thymocytes. The receptor set was obtained from a boy in the first two years of life with a congenital heart defect.

This sequence joins TRBV5-5 and TRBJ1-1; D not resolved. V shed 0 bases and J shed 5 bases, with 8 bases lying between them. This CDR3 region has 13 residues. Germline V gene lookup returns CDR1 SGHKS and CDR2 YYEKEE (reference sequence). The CDR3 sequence is CASSLERDTEAFF. In DNA form, the CDR3 reads TGTGCCAGCAGCTTGGAGCGGGATACTGAAGCTTTCTTT. Looking up the rest from reference TRBV5-5 and TRBJ1-1 gives the full variable domain: DAGVTQSPTHLIKTRGQQVTLRCSPISGHKSVSWYQQVLGQGPQFIFQYYEKEERGRGNFPDRFSARQFPNYSSELNVNALLLGDSALYLCASSLERDTEAFFGQGTRLTVV.

This clone was recorded once. The chain carries TRBV25-1 and TRBJ2-1; 8 nucleotides agree with TRBD2. The germline V gene has CDR1 MGHDK and CDR2 SYGVNS. The CDR3 runs 13 residues. Losses at the gene ends were 7 bases for V and 5 bases for J; bases not matched to a gene: 4. The DNA of the CDR3 is TGTGCCAGCACTCGGCGGGAGGACAATGAGCAGTTCTTC. Amino acid sequence: CASTRREDNEQFF.